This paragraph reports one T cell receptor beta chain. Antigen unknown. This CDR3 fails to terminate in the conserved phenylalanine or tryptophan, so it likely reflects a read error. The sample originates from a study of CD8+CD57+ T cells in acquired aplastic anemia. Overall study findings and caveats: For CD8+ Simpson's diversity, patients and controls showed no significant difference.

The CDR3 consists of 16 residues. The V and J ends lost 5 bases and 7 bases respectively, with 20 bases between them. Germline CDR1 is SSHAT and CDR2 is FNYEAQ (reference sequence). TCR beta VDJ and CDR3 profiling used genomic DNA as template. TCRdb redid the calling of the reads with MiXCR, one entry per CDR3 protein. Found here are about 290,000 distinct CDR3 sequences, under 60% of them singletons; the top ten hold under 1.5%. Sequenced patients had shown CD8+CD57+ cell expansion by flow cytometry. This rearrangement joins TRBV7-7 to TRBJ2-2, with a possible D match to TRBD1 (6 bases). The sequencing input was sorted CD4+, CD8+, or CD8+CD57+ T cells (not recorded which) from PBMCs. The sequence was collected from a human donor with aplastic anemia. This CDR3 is CASSLTSGTMGGELFS. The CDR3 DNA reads TGTGCCAGCAGCCTTACCTCCGGGACAATGGGCGGGGAGCTGTTTTCT.